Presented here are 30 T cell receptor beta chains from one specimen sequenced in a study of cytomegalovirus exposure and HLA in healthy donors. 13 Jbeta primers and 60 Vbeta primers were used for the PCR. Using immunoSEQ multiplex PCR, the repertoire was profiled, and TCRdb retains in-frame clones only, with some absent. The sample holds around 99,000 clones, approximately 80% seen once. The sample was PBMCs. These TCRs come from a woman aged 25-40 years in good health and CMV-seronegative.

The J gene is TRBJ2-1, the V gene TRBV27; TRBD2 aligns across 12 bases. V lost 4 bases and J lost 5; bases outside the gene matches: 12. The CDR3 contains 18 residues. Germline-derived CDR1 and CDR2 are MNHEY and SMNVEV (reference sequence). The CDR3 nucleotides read TGTGCCAGCAGTTCACAACCCGCACTAGCGGGAGGCGACAATGAGCAGTTCTTC. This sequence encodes CASSSQPALAGGDNEQFF.

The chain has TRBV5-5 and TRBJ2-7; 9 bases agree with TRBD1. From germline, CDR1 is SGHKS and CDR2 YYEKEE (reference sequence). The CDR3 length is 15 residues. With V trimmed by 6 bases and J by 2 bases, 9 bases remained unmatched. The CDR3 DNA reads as TGTGCCAGCATCCCGGGACAGGGACCAACCTACGAGCAGTACTTC. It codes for CASIPGQGPTYEQYF.

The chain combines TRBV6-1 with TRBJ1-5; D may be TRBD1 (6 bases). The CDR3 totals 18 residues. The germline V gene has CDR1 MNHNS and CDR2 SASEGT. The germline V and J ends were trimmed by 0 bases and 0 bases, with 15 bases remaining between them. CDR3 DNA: TGTGCCAGCAGTGAAGCGGCGACAGGCTCCTATAGCAATCAGCCCCAGCATTTT. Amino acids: CASSEAATGSYSNQPQHF.

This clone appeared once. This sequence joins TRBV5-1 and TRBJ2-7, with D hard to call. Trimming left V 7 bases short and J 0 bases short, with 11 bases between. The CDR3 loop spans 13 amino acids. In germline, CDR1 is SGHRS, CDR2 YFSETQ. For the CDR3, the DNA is TGCGCCAGCCGCGTAGCAGACTCCTACGAGCAGTACTTC. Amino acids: CASRVADSYEQYF.

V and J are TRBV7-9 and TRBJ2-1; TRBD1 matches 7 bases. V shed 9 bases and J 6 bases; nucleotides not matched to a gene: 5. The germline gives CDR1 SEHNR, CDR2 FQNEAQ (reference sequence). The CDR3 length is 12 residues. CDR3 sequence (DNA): TGTGCCAGTGGACAGGATTTCAATGAGCAGTTCTTC. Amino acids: CASGQDFNEQFF.

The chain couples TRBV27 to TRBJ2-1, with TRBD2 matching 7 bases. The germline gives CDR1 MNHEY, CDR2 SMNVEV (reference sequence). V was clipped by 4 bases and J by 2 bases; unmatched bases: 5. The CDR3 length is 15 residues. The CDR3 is CASSYLAETYNEQFF. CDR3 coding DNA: TGTGCCAGCAGTTACCTAGCGGAGACCTACAATGAGCAGTTCTTC.

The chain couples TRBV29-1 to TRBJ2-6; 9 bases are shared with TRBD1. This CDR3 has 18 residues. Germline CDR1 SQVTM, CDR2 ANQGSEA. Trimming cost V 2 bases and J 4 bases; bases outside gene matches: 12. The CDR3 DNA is TGCAGCGTTGAATTGGTGGGTAGGACAGGGGTCGGGGCCAACGTCCTGACTTTC. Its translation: CSVELVGRTGVGANVLTF.

Written as DNA, the CDR3 is TGTGCCAGCTCACTCATTACAGGGGCAGCTGAAGCTTTCTTT. This translates into CASSLITGAAEAFF. The chain couples TRBV18 to TRBJ1-1, with 7 bases identical to TRBD1. The length of the CDR3 is 14 residues. Germline CDR1 is KGHSH and CDR2 is LQKENI. V dropped 4 bases and J dropped 6; count of bases not matched to a gene: 8.

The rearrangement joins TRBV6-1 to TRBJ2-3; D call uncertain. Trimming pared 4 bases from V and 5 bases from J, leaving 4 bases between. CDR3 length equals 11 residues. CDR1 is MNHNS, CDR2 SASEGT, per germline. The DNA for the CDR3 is TGTGCCAGCAGTGCCAAAGATACGCAGTATTTT. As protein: CASSAKDTQYF.

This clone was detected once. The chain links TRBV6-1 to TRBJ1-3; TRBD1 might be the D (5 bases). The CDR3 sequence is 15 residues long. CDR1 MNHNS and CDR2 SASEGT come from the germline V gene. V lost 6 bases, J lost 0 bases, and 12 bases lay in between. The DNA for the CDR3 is TGTGCCAGCAGCTTATTGACAGTCTCTGGAAACACCATATATTTT. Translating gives CASSLLTVSGNTIYF.

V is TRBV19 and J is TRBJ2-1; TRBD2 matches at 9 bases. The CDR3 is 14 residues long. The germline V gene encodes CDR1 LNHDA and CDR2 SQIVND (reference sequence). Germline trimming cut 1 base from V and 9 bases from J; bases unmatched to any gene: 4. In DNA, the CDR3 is TGTGCCAGTAGTATAGCAGTAGCGGGAGTTGAGCAGTTCTTC. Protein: CASSIAVAGVEQFF.

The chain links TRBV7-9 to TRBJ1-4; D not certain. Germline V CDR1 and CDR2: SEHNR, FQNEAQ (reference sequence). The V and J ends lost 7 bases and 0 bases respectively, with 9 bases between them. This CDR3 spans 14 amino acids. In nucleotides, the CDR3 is TGTGCCAGCACCAGGTCGGCAACTAATGAAAAACTGTTTTTT. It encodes CASTRSATNEKLFF.

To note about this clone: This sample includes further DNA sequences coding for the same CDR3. The CDR3 loop is CASSEAFRDTPQHF. CDR3 nucleotides: TGTGCCAGCAGTGAAGCTTTTCGGGATACACCCCAGCATTTT. The V and J genes are TRBV6-1 and TRBJ1-5; the D is unclear. The CDR3 totals 14 residues. The germline V gene encodes CDR1 MNHNS and CDR2 SASEGT. Between the trimmed V and J ends, which lost 0 bases and 10 bases, there was a span of 13 bases.

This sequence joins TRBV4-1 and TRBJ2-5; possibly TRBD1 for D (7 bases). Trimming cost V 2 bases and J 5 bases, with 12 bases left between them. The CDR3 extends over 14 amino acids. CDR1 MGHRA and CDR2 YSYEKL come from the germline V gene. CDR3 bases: TGCGCCAGCAGCCAACAGGGGGGTCGGGAGACCCAGTACTTC. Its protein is CASSQQGGRETQYF.

CDR3: CASSQDTLGQPQHF. In DNA, the CDR3 is TGTGCCAGCAGCCAGGACACACTGGGGCAGCCCCAGCATTTT. V gene TRBV5-5 combines with J gene TRBJ1-5; perhaps TRBD1 as D (5 bases). The CDR3 covers 14 residues. Trimming removed 4 bases from V and 7 bases from J, with 15 bases in between. Germline CDR1 and CDR2: SGHKS and YYEKEE (reference sequence).

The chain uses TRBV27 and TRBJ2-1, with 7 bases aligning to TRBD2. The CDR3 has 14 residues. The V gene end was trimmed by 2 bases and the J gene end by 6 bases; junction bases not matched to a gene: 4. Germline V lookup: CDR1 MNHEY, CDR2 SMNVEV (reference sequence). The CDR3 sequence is CASSLRLATNEQFF. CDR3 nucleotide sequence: TGTGCCAGCAGTTTAAGACTAGCCACCAATGAGCAGTTCTTC.

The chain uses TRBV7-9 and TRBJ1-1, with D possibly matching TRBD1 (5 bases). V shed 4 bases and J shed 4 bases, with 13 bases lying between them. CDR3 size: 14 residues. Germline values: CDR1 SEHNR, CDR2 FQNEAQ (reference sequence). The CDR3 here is CASSSGGVSTEAFF. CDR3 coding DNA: TGTGCCAGCAGCTCAGGAGGGGTAAGCACTGAAGCTTTCTTT.

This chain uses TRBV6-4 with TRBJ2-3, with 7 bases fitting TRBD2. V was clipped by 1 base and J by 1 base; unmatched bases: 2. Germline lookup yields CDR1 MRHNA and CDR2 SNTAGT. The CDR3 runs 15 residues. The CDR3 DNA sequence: TGTGCCAGCAGTGACTTCGCGGGAGGCACAGATACGCAGTATTTT. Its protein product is CASSDFAGGTDTQYF.

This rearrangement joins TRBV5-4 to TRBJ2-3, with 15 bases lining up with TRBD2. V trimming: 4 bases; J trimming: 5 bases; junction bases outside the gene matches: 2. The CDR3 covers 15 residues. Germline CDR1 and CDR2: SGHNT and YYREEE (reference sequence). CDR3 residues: CASSPGLAGGDTQYF. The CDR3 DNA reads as TGTGCCAGCAGCCCGGGACTAGCGGGAGGAGATACGCAGTATTTT.

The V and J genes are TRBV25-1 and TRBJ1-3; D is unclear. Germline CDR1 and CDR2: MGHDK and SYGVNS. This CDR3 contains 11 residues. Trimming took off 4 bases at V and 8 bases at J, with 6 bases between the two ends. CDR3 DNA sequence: TGTGCCAGCAGTGGCGTGTACACCATATATTTT. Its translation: CASSGVYTIYF.

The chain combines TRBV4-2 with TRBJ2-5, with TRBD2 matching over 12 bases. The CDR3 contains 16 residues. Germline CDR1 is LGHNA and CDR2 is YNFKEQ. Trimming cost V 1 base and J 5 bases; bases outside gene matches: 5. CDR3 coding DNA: TGTGCCAGCAGCCAAGGGTCTAGCGGGAGGGACGAGACCCAGTACTTC. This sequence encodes CASSQGSSGRDETQYF.

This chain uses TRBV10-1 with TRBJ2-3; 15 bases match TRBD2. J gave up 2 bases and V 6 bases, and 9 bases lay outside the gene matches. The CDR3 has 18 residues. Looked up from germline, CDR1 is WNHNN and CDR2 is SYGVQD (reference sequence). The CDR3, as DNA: TGCGCCAGCAGCGGGAGAGGGACTAGCGGGAGGACCACAGATACGCAGTATTTT. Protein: CASSGRGTSGRTTDTQYF.

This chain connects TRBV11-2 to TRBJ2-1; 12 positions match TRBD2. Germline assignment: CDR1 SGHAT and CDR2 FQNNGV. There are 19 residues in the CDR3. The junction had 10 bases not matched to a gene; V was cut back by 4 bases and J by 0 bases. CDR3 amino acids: CASSSPTSGRGASYNEQFF. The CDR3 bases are TGTGCCAGCAGCTCCCCGACTAGCGGGAGAGGGGCCTCCTACAATGAGCAGTTCTTC.

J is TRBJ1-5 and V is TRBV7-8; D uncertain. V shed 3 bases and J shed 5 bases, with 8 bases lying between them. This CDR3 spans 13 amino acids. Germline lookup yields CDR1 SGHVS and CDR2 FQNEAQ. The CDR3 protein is CASSFEVDQPQHF. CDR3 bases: TGTGCCAGCAGCTTTGAGGTAGATCAGCCCCAGCATTTT.

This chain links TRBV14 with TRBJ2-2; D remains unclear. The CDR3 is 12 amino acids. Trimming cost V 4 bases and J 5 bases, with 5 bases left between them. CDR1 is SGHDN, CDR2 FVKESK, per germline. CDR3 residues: CASSPYTGELFF. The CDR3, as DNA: TGTGCCAGCAGCCCGTATACCGGGGAGCTGTTTTTT.

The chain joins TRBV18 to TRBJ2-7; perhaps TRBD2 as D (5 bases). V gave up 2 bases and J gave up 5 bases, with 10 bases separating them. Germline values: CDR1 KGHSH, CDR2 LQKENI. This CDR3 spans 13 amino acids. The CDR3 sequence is CASSPNLGDEQYF. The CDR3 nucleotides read TGTGCCAGCTCACCAAATTTGGGAGACGAGCAGTACTTC.

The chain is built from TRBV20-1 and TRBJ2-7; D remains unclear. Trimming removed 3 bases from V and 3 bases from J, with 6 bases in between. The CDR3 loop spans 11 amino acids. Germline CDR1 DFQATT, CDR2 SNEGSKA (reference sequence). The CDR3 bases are TGCAGTGCTAGTGCGTACTACGAGCAGTACTTC. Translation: CSASAYYEQYF.

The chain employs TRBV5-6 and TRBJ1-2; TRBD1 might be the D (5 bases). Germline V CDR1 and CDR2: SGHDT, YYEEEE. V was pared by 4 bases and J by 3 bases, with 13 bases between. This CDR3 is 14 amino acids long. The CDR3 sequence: CASSTAGTHYGYTF. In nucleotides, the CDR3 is TGTGCCAGCAGCACTGCGGGGACGCACTATGGCTACACCTTC.

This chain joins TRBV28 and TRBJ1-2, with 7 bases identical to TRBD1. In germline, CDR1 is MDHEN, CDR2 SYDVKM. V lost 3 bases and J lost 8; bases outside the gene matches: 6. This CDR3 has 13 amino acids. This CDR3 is CASSLDDRVGYTF. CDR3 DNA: TGTGCCAGCAGTTTGGACGACAGGGTCGGCTACACCTTC.

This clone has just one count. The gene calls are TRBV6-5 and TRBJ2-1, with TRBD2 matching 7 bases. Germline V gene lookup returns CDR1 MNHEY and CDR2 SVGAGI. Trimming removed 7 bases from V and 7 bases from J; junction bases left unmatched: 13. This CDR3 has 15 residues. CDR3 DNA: TGTGCCAGCAAAGATTTGGCGGCGGGAGCAAATGAGCAGTTCTTC. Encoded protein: CASKDLAAGANEQFF.